This T cell receptor (beta chain) was identified during a study of CD8+CD57+ T cells in acquired aplastic anemia. Study overall: Recorded DNA amounts for sorted CD4+ and CD8+ cells had an average of approximately 3 ug.

The V end lost 5 bases, the J end lost 6 bases, and 13 bases lay between the germline ends. CDR3 length equals 14 residues. The germline CDR1 and CDR2 sequences are KGHDR and SFDVKD. The template for TCR beta VDJ and CDR3 sequence profiling was genomic DNA. MiXCR, run by TCRdb on the reads, gives a single entry per CDR3 protein. This table has 400,000 to 600,000 distinct CDR3 sequences, about a third appearing once. Patients picked for sequencing had shown CD8+CD57+ cell expansion detected by flow cytometry. Severe acquired aplastic anemia was the diagnosis recorded for all patients. The study sampled blood from patients who had received no therapy. This clonotype was picked up many times.

This TCR was sampled from a human donor with aplastic anemia. The material sequenced was sorted CD4+, CD8+, or CD8+CD57+ T cells (not recorded which) from PBMCs. The chain joins TRBV24-1 to TRBJ1-5; D is perhaps TRBD1 (5 bases). CDR3 residues: CATSVSGIFQPQHF. In DNA, the CDR3 is TGTGCCACCAGTGTTTCAGGGATTTTTCAGCCCCAGCATTTT.